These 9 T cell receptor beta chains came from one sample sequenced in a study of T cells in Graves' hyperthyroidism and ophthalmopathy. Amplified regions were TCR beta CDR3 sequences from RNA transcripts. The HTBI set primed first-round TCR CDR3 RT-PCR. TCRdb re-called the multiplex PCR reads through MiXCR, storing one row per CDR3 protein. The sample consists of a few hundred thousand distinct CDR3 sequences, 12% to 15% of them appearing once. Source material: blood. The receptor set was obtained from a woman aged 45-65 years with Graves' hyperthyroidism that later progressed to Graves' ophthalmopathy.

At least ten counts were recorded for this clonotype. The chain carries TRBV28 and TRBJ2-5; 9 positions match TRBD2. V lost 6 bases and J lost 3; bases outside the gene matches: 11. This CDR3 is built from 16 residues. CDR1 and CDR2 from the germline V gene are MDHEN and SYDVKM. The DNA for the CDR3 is TGTGCCAGCAGCCAGCTAGGGGGCGGGAGGGAAGAGACCCAGTACTTC. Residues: CASSQLGGGREETQYF. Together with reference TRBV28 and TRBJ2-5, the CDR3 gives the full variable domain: DVKVTQSSRYLVKRTGEKVFLECVQDMDHENMFWYRQDPGLGLRLIYFSYDVKMKEKGDIPEGYSVSREKKERFSLILESASTNQTSMYLCASSQLGGGREETQYFGPGTRLLVL.

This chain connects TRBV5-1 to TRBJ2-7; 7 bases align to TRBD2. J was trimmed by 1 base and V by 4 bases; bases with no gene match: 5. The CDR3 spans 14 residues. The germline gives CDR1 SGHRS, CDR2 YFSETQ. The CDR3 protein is CASSTRGESYEQYF. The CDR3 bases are TGCGCCAGCAGCACCCGGGGGGAATCCTACGAGCAGTACTTC.

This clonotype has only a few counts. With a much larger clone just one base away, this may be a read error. In nucleotides, the CDR3 is TGTGCCAGCAGTTGCCCGCCGGTGACAGGGAACACTGAAGCTTTCTTT. Translation: CASSCPPVTGNTEAFF. V gene TRBV6-5 combines with J gene TRBJ1-1; maybe TRBD1 (6 bases). CDR1 is MNHEY and CDR2 is SVGAGI in the germline V gene. The length of the CDR3 is 16 residues. Trimming stripped 4 bases from V and 1 base from J, with 16 bases between.

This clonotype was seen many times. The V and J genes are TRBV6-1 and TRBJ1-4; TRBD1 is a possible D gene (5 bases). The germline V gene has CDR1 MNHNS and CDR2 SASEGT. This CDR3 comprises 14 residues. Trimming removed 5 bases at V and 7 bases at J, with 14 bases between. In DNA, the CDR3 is TGTGCCAGCAGTTGGGGACGCGGGGCTGAAAAACTGTTTTTT. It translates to CASSWGRGAEKLFF.

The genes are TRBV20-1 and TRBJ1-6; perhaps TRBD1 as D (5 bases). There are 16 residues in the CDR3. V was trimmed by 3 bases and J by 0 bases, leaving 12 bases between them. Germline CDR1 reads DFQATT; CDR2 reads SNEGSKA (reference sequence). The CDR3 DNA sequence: TGCAGTGCTAGTGTTCCAGGGAGCTCCTATAATTCACCCCTCCACTTT. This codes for CSASVPGSSYNSPLHF.

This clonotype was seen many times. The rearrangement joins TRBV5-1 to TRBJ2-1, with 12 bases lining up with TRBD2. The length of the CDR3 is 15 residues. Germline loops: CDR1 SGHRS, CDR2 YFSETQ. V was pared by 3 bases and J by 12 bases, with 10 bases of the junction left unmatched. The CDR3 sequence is CASSSSSGRAYGQFF. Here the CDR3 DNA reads TGCGCCAGCAGCTCCTCTAGCGGGAGGGCCTATGGGCAGTTCTTC.

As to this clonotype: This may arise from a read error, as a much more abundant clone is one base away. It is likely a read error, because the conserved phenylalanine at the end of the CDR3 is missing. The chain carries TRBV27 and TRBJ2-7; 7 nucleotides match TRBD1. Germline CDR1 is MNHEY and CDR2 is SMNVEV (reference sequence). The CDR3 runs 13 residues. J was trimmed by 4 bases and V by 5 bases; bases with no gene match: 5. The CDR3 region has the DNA TGTGCCAGCAGTACACTGGACAGGTACGAGCAGTACCTC. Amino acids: CASSTLDRYEQYL.

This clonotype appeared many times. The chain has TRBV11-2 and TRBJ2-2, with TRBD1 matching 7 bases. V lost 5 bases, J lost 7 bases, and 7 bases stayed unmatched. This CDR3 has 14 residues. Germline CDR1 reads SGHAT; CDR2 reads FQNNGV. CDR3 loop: CASSTLQGFGELFF. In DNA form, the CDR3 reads TGTGCCAGCAGCACACTACAGGGGTTCGGGGAGCTGTTTTTT.

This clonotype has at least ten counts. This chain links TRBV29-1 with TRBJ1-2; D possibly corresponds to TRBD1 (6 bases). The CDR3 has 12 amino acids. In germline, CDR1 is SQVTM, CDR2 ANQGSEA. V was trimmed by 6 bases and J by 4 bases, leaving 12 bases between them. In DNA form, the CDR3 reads TGCAGCGTCGGTGGACAGACCTATGGCTACACCTTC. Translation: CSVGGQTYGYTF.